The 10 T cell receptor beta chains listed next were all sequenced from one sample in a study of blood T cell repertoires in COVID-19. Sequenced by immunoSEQ multiplex PCR; TCRdb stores in-frame clones only, minus some. The sample contains approximately 120,000 clones, more than 75% of which appear only once. The specimen sequenced was peripheral blood. Source of these receptors: a middle-aged man with acute or convalescent COVID-19.

The chain joins TRBV19 to TRBJ1-2; D not resolved. The length of the CDR3 is 13 residues. The V end was cut by 5 bases, the J end by 1 base, with 8 bases between. Germline CDR1 is LNHDA and CDR2 is SQIVND (reference sequence). The CDR3 protein is CASSWANNYGYTF. DNA of the CDR3: TGTGCCAGTAGTTGGGCCAATAACTATGGCTACACCTTC.

This chain connects TRBV10-3 to TRBJ2-1; D gene uncertain. Trimming removed 10 bases at V and 2 bases at J, with 15 bases between. The CDR3 has 14 residues. The germline V gene has CDR1 ENHRY and CDR2 SYGVKD. Here the CDR3 DNA reads TGTGCCACGCTCGAGGCTTCCACCTACAATGAGCAGTTCTTC. Translated, it gives CATLEASTYNEQFF.

This chain uses TRBV11-2 with TRBJ2-1; TRBD2 is a possible D gene (6 bases). Looked up from germline, CDR1 is SGHAT and CDR2 is FQNNGV. The CDR3 has 14 amino acids. V lost 5 bases to trimming and J lost 0 bases, with 8 bases between them. CDR3 sequence: CASSPGSSYNEQFF. CDR3 nucleotide sequence: TGTGCCAGCAGCCCCGGGAGCTCCTACAATGAGCAGTTCTTC.

The chain links TRBV6-5 to TRBJ1-2; 8 bases agree with TRBD1. CDR1 and CDR2 from the germline V gene are MNHEY and SVGAGI. The CDR3 length is 14 residues. The junction had 12 bases not matched to a gene; V was cut back by 7 bases and J by 8 bases. CDR3: CASTPARGLDGYTF. DNA for the CDR3: TGTGCCAGCACCCCCGCCAGGGGGCTCGACGGCTACACCTTC.

In its sample, this clone was seen a few times. The V gene is TRBV3-1 (or the pseudogene TRBV3-2), the J gene TRBJ2-7, with D uncertain. Trimming stripped 0 bases from V and 4 bases from J, with 10 bases between. The CDR3 spans 14 residues. Germline values: CDR1 LGHDT, CDR2 YNNKEL (reference sequence). The CDR3 here is CASSQDPVRYEQYF. The CDR3 nucleotides read TGTGCCAGCAGCCAAGACCCCGTGCGATACGAGCAGTACTTC.

This rearrangement joins TRBV27 to TRBJ2-2; weak D call: TRBD2 (7 bases). Trimming removed 2 bases from V and 4 bases from J, with 17 bases in between. The CDR3 totals 17 residues. CDR1 and CDR2 (germline): MNHEY, SMNVEV (reference sequence). The CDR3 here is CASSLTGLGLLTGELFF. CDR3 DNA sequence: TGTGCCAGCAGTTTAACAGGGTTGGGACTACTCACCGGGGAGCTGTTTTTT.

This clone was seen just once. The chain couples TRBV5-1 to TRBJ1-5, with no clear D. V was pared by 1 base and J by 9 bases, with 8 bases between. The CDR3 sequence is 12 residues long. CDR1 is SGHRS, CDR2 YFSETQ, per germline. As DNA, the CDR3 is TGCGCCAGCAGCTTGAGCAACCTGCCCCAGCATTTT. Its translation is CASSLSNLPQHF.

The chain carries TRBV12-3 or TRBV12-4 and TRBJ1-1, with 7 bases fitting TRBD1. The V segment lost 6 bases and the J segment 1 base; nucleotides outside the gene matches: 2. The CDR3 contains 13 residues. The CDR3 region is CASRYRGNTEAFF. The CDR3 DNA reads as TGTGCCAGCAGATACAGGGGGAACACTGAAGCTTTCTTT.

The CDR3 region is CASSLGGGQPQHF. For the CDR3, the DNA is TGTGCCAGTTCCCTAGGGGGCGGGCAGCCCCAGCATTTT. This chain links TRBV19 with TRBJ1-5; 7 bases map to TRBD1. Germline V gene data show CDR1 as LNHDA and CDR2 as SQIVND (reference sequence). CDR3 length: 13 residues. V gave up 8 bases and J gave up 7 bases; unmatched junction bases: 8.

This clone has more than one count but fewer than ten. The sample has other DNA sequences that encode this CDR3 too. This chain uses TRBV6-5 with TRBJ1-2; D uncertain. The CDR3 runs to 15 residues. Germline assignment: CDR1 MNHEY and CDR2 SVGAGI. The germline V and J ends were trimmed by 0 bases and 2 bases, with 10 bases remaining between them. The CDR3 DNA is TGTGCCAGCAGTTACTCGAAGGCGGAGAACTATGGCTACACCTTC. It codes for CASSYSKAENYGYTF.